The 4 T cell receptor beta chains reported below all come from one sample, sequenced in a study of blood T cell repertoires in COVID-19. The method was immunoSEQ multiplex PCR; TCRdb's version includes in-frame clones alone and lacks a portion of them. The table has 150,000 to 200,000 clones, approximately 79% seen once; the top ten hold 26%. The sample consisted of peripheral blood. The receptors originated from a woman between 70 and 85 years old with acute or convalescent COVID-19.

The chain uses TRBV6-5 and TRBJ2-1; 7 bases are a match to TRBD1. CDR3 size: 13 residues. Germline V lookup: CDR1 MNHEY, CDR2 SVGAGI. Losses at the gene ends were 6 bases for V and 6 bases for J; bases not matched to a gene: 5. This CDR3 is CASSGTVSNEQFF. The CDR3 nucleotides read TGTGCCAGCAGCGGGACAGTTTCCAATGAGCAGTTCTTC.

This clone has more than one count but fewer than ten. J is TRBJ1-4 and V is TRBV19, with 8 bases identical to TRBD1. V lost 3 bases, J lost 8 bases, and 5 bases stayed unmatched. The germline CDR1 and CDR2 sequences are LNHDA and SQIVND (reference sequence). This CDR3 has 14 amino acids. The CDR3 region has the DNA TGTGCCAGTAGTATCCCCGGACAGGGAGAAAAACTGTTTTTT. Protein sequence: CASSIPGQGEKLFF.

The chain uses TRBV28 and TRBJ2-5; maybe TRBD1 (5 bases). V shed 7 bases and J shed 5 bases, with 14 bases lying between them. The CDR3 consists of 13 residues. Per germline, CDR1 MDHEN and CDR2 SYDVKM. Here the CDR3 reads CASNAGSEETQYF. The DNA of the CDR3 is TGTGCCAGCAACGCAGGGTCGGAGGAGACCCAGTACTTC.

This clone was recorded only once. This sequence joins TRBV5-6 and TRBJ1-2; D is possibly TRBD1 (5 bases). The CDR3 extends over 13 amino acids. V lost 1 base and J 2 bases, leaving 6 bases between the germline ends. Germline V gene lookup returns CDR1 SGHDT and CDR2 YYEEEE. The CDR3: CASSLQGNYGYTF. The CDR3, as DNA: TGTGCCAGCAGCTTGCAGGGAAACTATGGCTACACCTTC. Full variable domain (remainder filled in from reference TRBV5-6 and TRBJ1-2): DAGVTQSPTHLIKTRGQQVTLRCSPKSGHDTVSWYQQALGQGPQFIFQYYEEEERQRGNFPDRFSGHQFPNYSSELNVNALLLGDSALYLCASSLQGNYGYTFGSGTRLTVV.